One and the same sample provided the 12 T cell receptor beta chains below, sequenced in a study of blood T cell repertoires in COVID-19. Generated by immunoSEQ multiplex PCR, the TCRdb table keeps only in-frame clones and is missing some. Of approximately 260,000 clones in the sample, roughly 80% were seen once. What was sequenced was peripheral blood. The receptor set was obtained from a man aged 55 to 70 who had recovered from COVID-19.

The chain recombines TRBV7-6 with TRBJ2-2, with 7 bases aligning to TRBD2. The CDR3 length is 17 residues. Losses at the gene ends were 0 bases for V and 0 bases for J; bases not matched to a gene: 4. The germline V gene has CDR1 SGHVS and CDR2 FNYEAQ. This CDR3 is CASSLAVGGTNTGELFF. The CDR3 region has the DNA TGTGCCAGCAGCTTAGCGGTGGGGGGGACGAACACCGGGGAGCTGTTTTTT.

The chain employs TRBV11-2 and TRBJ1-3, with D uncertain. Germline lookup yields CDR1 SGHAT and CDR2 FQNNGV. The CDR3 runs to 14 residues. V lost 6 bases, J lost 0 bases, and 9 bases lay in between. The CDR3 protein is CASSFGFSGNTIYF. As DNA, the CDR3 is TGTGCCAGCAGTTTCGGTTTCTCTGGAAACACCATATATTTT.

The V and J genes are TRBV5-1 and TRBJ2-7, with D perhaps matching TRBD1 (6 bases). CDR1 and CDR2 from the germline V gene are SGHRS and YFSETQ. Trimming left V 4 bases short and J 5 bases short, with 16 bases between. The CDR3 covers 14 residues. CDR3 in DNA: TGCGCCAGCAGCCCCAGTCAGGGGTTAGACGAGCAGTACTTC. This translates into CASSPSQGLDEQYF.

The rearrangement links TRBV19 to TRBJ2-1, with 11 positions matching TRBD2. Per germline, CDR1 LNHDA and CDR2 SQIVND (reference sequence). V lost 5 bases, J lost 4 bases, and 4 bases stayed unmatched. The length of the CDR3 is 15 residues. In nucleotides, the CDR3 is TGTGCCAGTAGTCCCGGGACTAGCGGATACAATGAGCAGTTCTTC. It encodes CASSPGTSGYNEQFF.

This clone occurred a few times. The chain couples TRBV19 to TRBJ1-2; D is undetermined. CDR1 and CDR2 from the germline V gene are LNHDA and SQIVND (reference sequence). Deletions cut 5 bases from V and 7 bases from J, with 23 bases between. The CDR3 consists of 16 residues. The CDR3 coding sequence is TGTGCCAGTAGTTCCCCCCGTGACCGAGGATTACTTGGCTACACCTTC. Its protein product is CASSSPRDRGLLGYTF.

This clone was detected a few times. This chain uses TRBV7-9 with TRBJ2-7; no reliable D call. Trimming left V 5 bases short and J 5 bases short, with 7 bases between. Per the germline V gene, CDR1 is SEHNR and CDR2 is FQNEAQ (reference sequence). The CDR3 is 11 residues long. Here the CDR3 DNA reads TGTGCCAGCAGCCTTAGTAACGAGCAGTACTTC. This gives the protein CASSLSNEQYF.

V is TRBV10-3 and J is TRBJ2-7; 16 bases are shared with TRBD2. Germline CDR1 is ENHRY and CDR2 is SYGVKD. V was pared by 10 bases and J by 4 bases, with 10 bases of the junction left unmatched. This CDR3 has 16 residues. DNA of the CDR3: TGTGCCACCCAAGGGACTAGCGGGAGGGCGGGGTACGAGCAGTACTTC. Its protein product is CATQGTSGRAGYEQYF.

The rearrangement uses TRBV30 and TRBJ2-7; 8 bases fit TRBD1. The V segment lost 0 bases and the J segment 6 bases; nucleotides outside the gene matches: 1. Germline CDR1 GTSNPN, CDR2 SVGIG (reference sequence). The length of the CDR3 is 12 residues. The CDR3 DNA sequence: TGTGCCTGGAGTGTACAGGGGGGCGAGCAGTACTTC. This codes for CAWSVQGGEQYF.

The chain combines TRBV11-2 with TRBJ2-1, with 9 nucleotides matching TRBD2. CDR1 and CDR2 (germline): SGHAT, FQNNGV. V lost 2 bases to trimming and J lost 7 bases; unmatched junction nucleotides: 6. This CDR3 is built from 15 residues. CDR3 amino acids: CASSLQGLAINEQFF. CDR3 DNA sequence: TGTGCCAGCAGCTTACAGGGACTAGCCATTAATGAGCAGTTCTTC.

The gene calls are TRBV11-2 and TRBJ2-7, with 9 nucleotides matching TRBD2. Germline-derived CDR1 and CDR2 are SGHAT and FQNNGV. Trimming took 1 base from V and 2 from J; bases not matched to a gene: 6. This CDR3 has 16 residues. CDR3: CASSLVTSGGTYEQYF. Here the CDR3 DNA reads TGTGCCAGCAGCTTAGTTACCAGCGGGGGGACCTACGAGCAGTACTTC.

The V gene is TRBV21-1, the J gene TRBJ2-7; the table's D call TRBD1 went unverified against the DNA. TRBV21-1 is termed a pseudogene. This CDR3 spans 15 amino acids. CDR3 coding DNA: TGTGCCAGCACCAGGGCGCCGGGTCTAATCTACGAGCAGTACTTC. It is translated as CASTRAPGLIYEQYF.

The rearrangement uses TRBV2 and TRBJ2-2, with 8 bases matching TRBD1. The germline V gene encodes CDR1 SNHLY and CDR2 FYNNEI. V gave up 6 bases and J gave up 1 base; unmatched junction bases: 4. This CDR3 comprises 15 residues. Written as DNA, the CDR3 is TGTGCCAGCAGCCAGGACAGGGTGAACACCGGGGAGCTGTTTTTT. This codes for CASSQDRVNTGELFF.